Included here is one TCR beta chain sequence, with context. These data come from a study of cytomegalovirus exposure and HLA in healthy donors. Trimming shortened V by 4 bases and J by 4 bases, and 19 bases separated the two germline ends. CDR1 and CDR2 from the germline V gene are SGHRS and YFSETQ. This CDR3 is 16 amino acids long. The PCR contained 60 Vbeta and 13 Jbeta primers. This table comes from immunoSEQ multiplex PCR, and its TCRdb copy is limited to in-frame clones, with some not included. The data contain approximately 71,000 clones, more than 70% of them seen just once; the ten biggest clones take up 12%.

Sequencing was done on a sample of PBMCs. This chain uses TRBV5-1 with TRBJ2-3; weak D call: TRBD1 (7 bases). The clonotype comes from a woman in her forties in good health and CMV-seropositive. The CDR3 DNA is TGCGCCAGCAGCCCCCCGGTGCCAGGGGGGTCAGATACGCAGTATTTT. Translated: CASSPPVPGGSDTQYF.